The 21 T cell receptor beta chains given below trace back to one sample, sequenced in a study of blood T cell repertoires in COVID-19. Some clones are missing from TCRdb's copy, which holds only in-frame ones; the method was immunoSEQ multiplex PCR. The sample includes about 310,000 clones, roughly nine tenths seen only once; the top ten take less than 3.5%. Sequencing was performed on peripheral blood. Every receptor here comes from a woman aged 25 to 39 with COVID-19, enrolled during active disease.

The CDR3 region is CASSQGVSYGYTF. The CDR3 coding sequence is TGTGCCAGTAGCCAGGGGGTGAGCTATGGCTACACCTTC. V usage is TRBV19 and J usage is TRBJ1-2; 7 nucleotides align to TRBD1. J was trimmed by 4 bases and V by 6 bases; bases with no gene match: 5. Per germline, CDR1 LNHDA and CDR2 SQIVND (reference sequence). There are 13 residues in the CDR3.

CDR3 sequence (DNA): TGTGCCAGCAGCCCAGACAGCCACACCGGGGAGCTGTTTTTT. Its translation is CASSPDSHTGELFF. The chain combines TRBV7-9 with TRBJ2-2; tentative D call: TRBD1 (5 bases). This CDR3 comprises 14 residues. Germline V gene lookup returns CDR1 SEHNR and CDR2 FQNEAQ (reference sequence). Trimming pared 5 bases from V and 3 bases from J, leaving 10 bases between.

CDR3 residues: CASADRGLAGRYEQYF. DNA for the CDR3: TGTGCCAGCGCTGACAGGGGGCTAGCGGGGCGCTACGAGCAGTACTTC. The chain employs TRBV19 and TRBJ2-7; D might be TRBD1 (10 bases). This CDR3 region has 16 residues. The V end lost 9 bases, the J end lost 3 bases, and 24 bases lay between the germline ends. Germline V gives CDR1 LNHDA, CDR2 SQIVND (reference sequence).

This chain joins TRBV10-3 and TRBJ2-7; 8 nucleotides line up with TRBD2. This CDR3 is built from 16 residues. In germline, CDR1 is ENHRY, CDR2 SYGVKD. V was clipped by 0 bases and J by 2 bases; unmatched bases: 6. This chain's CDR3 is CAISESERGGTYEQYF. The CDR3 DNA is TGTGCCATCAGTGAGTCGGAACGGGGGGGCACCTACGAGCAGTACTTC.

V usage is TRBV19 and J usage is TRBJ1-5; TRBD1 matches 11 bases. The CDR3 loop spans 15 amino acids. In germline, CDR1 is LNHDA, CDR2 SQIVND (reference sequence). The junction had 6 bases not matched to a gene; V was cut back by 5 bases and J by 6 bases. CDR3 protein: CASSLGQGAIQPQHF. The CDR3, as DNA: TGTGCCAGTAGTCTCGGACAGGGGGCGATTCAGCCCCAGCATTTT.

The chain carries TRBV27 and TRBJ1-5, with no clear D. This CDR3 spans 14 amino acids. From germline, CDR1 is MNHEY and CDR2 SMNVEV (reference sequence). V was clipped by 3 bases and J by 0 bases, with 6 bases between them. The CDR3 nucleotides are TGTGCCAGCAGTTTGGGCTATAGCAATCAGCCCCAGCATTTT. As protein: CASSLGYSNQPQHF.

The V gene is TRBV27, the J gene TRBJ2-1; TRBD2 matches at 14 bases. Unmatched junction bases numbered 11, after V lost 4 bases and J lost 9 bases. CDR1 and CDR2 from the germline V gene are MNHEY and SMNVEV (reference sequence). The CDR3 is 17 residues long. The CDR3 protein is CASSWVGTSGRRGEQFF. The CDR3 DNA reads TGTGCCAGCAGTTGGGTCGGGACTAGCGGGAGACGTGGTGAGCAGTTCTTC.

DNA for the CDR3: TGTGCCACCAGCAGAGATCCGGCCTACGAGCAGTACTTC. This codes for CATSRDPAYEQYF. This sequence joins TRBV15 and TRBJ2-7; D not resolved. This CDR3 has 13 residues. The germline CDR1 and CDR2 sequences are LNHNV and YYDKDF (reference sequence). Trimming removed 0 bases from V and 2 bases from J, with 5 bases in between.

V gene TRBV11-1 combines with J gene TRBJ2-1, with D perhaps TRBD1 (6 bases). CDR1 is SGHAT, CDR2 FQDESV, per germline (reference sequence). This CDR3 has 16 amino acids. V lost 4 bases to trimming and J lost 7 bases, with 20 bases between them. The CDR3 DNA is TGTGCCAGCAGCTCTAAACAGGGACAAAGTTTGAATGAGCAGTTCTTC. Its protein product is CASSSKQGQSLNEQFF. Supplemented by reference TRBV11-1 and TRBJ2-1, the full variable domain reads EAEVAQSPRYKITEKSQAVAFWCDPISGHATLYWYRQILGQGPELLVQFQDESVVDDSQLPKDRFSAERLKGVDSTLKIQPAELGDSAMYLCASSSKQGQSLNEQFFGPGTRLTVL.

V and J are TRBV3-1 (or the pseudogene TRBV3-2) and TRBJ2-7; D is perhaps TRBD2 (6 bases). The V and J ends lost 4 bases and 3 bases respectively, with 19 bases between them. CDR3 length: 16 amino acids. Germline V lookup: CDR1 LGHDT, CDR2 YNNKEL (reference sequence). The CDR3 DNA follows: TGTGCCAGCAGCCCCTCAGGGCTACTGGGGGGCTACGAGCAGTACTTC. Translating gives CASSPSGLLGGYEQYF.

This CDR3 is CASKKQGAWTEAFF. DNA of the CDR3: TGTGCCAGCAAAAAACAGGGGGCATGGACTGAAGCTTTCTTT. This chain uses TRBV2 with TRBJ1-1; 9 nucleotides agree with TRBD1. The CDR3 consists of 14 residues. V dropped 7 bases and J dropped 5; count of bases not matched to a gene: 8. Per the germline V gene, CDR1 is SNHLY and CDR2 is FYNNEI.

This chain uses TRBV4-2 with TRBJ1-3; 8 positions agree with TRBD1. Germline CDR1 is LGHNA and CDR2 is YNFKEQ. V shed 1 base and J 4 bases; nucleotides not matched to a gene: 3. The CDR3 covers 15 residues. The CDR3, as DNA: TGTGCCAGCAGCCAAGCAGGGGGCGACGGAAACACCATATATTTT. Its protein is CASSQAGGDGNTIYF.

The chain has TRBV18 and TRBJ1-5, with D possibly matching TRBD1 (6 bases). CDR3 length: 16 residues. V lost 3 bases to trimming and J lost 2 bases, with 14 bases between them. Germline CDR1 and CDR2: KGHSH and LQKENI. For the CDR3, the DNA is TGTGCCAGCTCACCTATAAACAGGGACGGCAATCAGCCCCAGCATTTT. Protein: CASSPINRDGNQPQHF.

The count of this clone is one. V and J are TRBV5-1 and TRBJ2-7; D is undetermined. The CDR3 sequence is 14 residues long. The V gene lost 2 bases and the J gene lost 3 bases, with 12 bases spanning the gap. Germline CDR1 reads SGHRS; CDR2 reads YFSETQ. The CDR3 spells CASSFGASNYEQYF. The CDR3 nucleotides are TGCGCCAGCAGCTTCGGAGCTTCCAACTACGAGCAGTACTTC.

This chain uses TRBV9 with TRBJ2-5, with a weak D call TRBD2 (6 bases). CDR3 size: 15 residues. V dropped 4 bases and J dropped 1 base, with 14 bases sitting between them. CDR1 and CDR2 from the germline V gene are SGDLS and YYNGEE. The CDR3 sequence: CASSLGGGIQETQYF. CDR3 sequence (DNA): TGTGCCAGCAGCCTGGGAGGAGGGATCCAAGAGACCCAGTACTTC.

This chain joins TRBV3-1 (or the pseudogene TRBV3-2) and TRBJ2-3; perhaps TRBD2 as D (6 bases). The ends were cut back, 0 bases at V and 12 bases at J, with 19 bases in the middle. Germline CDR1 is LGHDT and CDR2 is YNNKEL (reference sequence). This CDR3 comprises 15 residues. CDR3 coding DNA: TGTGCCAGCAGCCAAGAGAAGGATGGGAGGACGTACCAGTATTTT. This gives the protein CASSQEKDGRTYQYF.

The J gene is TRBJ2-7, the V gene TRBV27; TRBD1 agrees at 8 bases. V shed 6 bases, J shed 2 bases, and the junction held 3 bases outside the gene matches. The CDR3 runs 13 residues. CDR1 and CDR2 (germline): MNHEY, SMNVEV (reference sequence). CDR3 amino acids: CASRGTGPYEQYF. The CDR3 nucleotides are TGTGCCAGCAGGGGGACAGGACCCTACGAGCAGTACTTC.

The chain is built from TRBV13 and TRBJ1-2, with 10 bases aligning to TRBD1. Trimming at V came to 5 bases and at J to 6 bases, leaving 3 bases not matched to a gene. Germline V lookup: CDR1 PRHDT, CDR2 FYEKMQ (reference sequence). CDR3 length: 13 amino acids. Written as DNA, the CDR3 is TGTGCCAGCAGCGCCGGGACAGGGGATGGCTACACCTTC. It codes for CASSAGTGDGYTF.

The J gene is TRBJ1-1, the V gene TRBV3-1 (or the pseudogene TRBV3-2); 10 positions agree with TRBD1. Germline CDR1 is LGHDT and CDR2 is YNNKEL (reference sequence). Germline trimming cut 6 bases from V and 6 bases from J; bases unmatched to any gene: 10. This CDR3 is built from 15 residues. The CDR3 here is CASREEGQGVSEAFF. The CDR3 nucleotides read TGTGCCAGCAGGGAAGAAGGACAGGGGGTTTCTGAAGCTTTCTTT.

V and J are TRBV27 and TRBJ1-5; D is ambiguous. The V and J ends lost 0 bases and 5 bases respectively, with 8 bases between them. CDR1 MNHEY and CDR2 SMNVEV come from the germline V gene (reference sequence). This CDR3 comprises 14 residues. CDR3 bases: TGTGCCAGCAGTTTATCGTACGGGGATCAGCCCCAGCATTTT. This gives the protein CASSLSYGDQPQHF.

The sample holds one count of this clone. The V gene is TRBV29-1, the J gene TRBJ1-1, with a tentative D call TRBD1 (6 bases). The germline V and J ends were trimmed by 1 base and 11 bases, with 17 bases remaining between them. In germline, CDR1 is SQVTM, CDR2 ANQGSEA. CDR3 length equals 13 residues. This CDR3 reads CSVEGVNRDRAFF. The CDR3 nucleotides read TGCAGCGTTGAAGGGGTAAACAGGGATCGGGCTTTCTTT. The complete variable domain, with remaining parts taken from reference TRBV29-1 and TRBJ1-1, reads SAVISQKPSRDICQRGTSLTIQCQVDSQVTMMFWYRQQPGQSLTLIATANQGSEATYESGFVIDKFPISRPNLTFSTLTVSNMSPEDSSIYLCSVEGVNRDRAFFGQGTRLTVV.